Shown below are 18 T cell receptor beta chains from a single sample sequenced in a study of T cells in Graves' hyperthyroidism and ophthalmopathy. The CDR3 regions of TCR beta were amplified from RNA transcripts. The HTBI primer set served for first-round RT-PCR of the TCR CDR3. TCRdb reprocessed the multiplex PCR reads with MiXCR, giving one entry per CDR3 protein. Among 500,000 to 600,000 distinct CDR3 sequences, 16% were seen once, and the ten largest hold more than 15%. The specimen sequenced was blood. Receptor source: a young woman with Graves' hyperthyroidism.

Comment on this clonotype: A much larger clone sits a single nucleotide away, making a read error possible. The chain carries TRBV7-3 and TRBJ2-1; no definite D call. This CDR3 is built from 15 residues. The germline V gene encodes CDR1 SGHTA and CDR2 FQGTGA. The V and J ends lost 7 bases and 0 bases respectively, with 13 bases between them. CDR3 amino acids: CASNPNYRSYNEQFF. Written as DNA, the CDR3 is TGTGCCAGCAACCCGAACTACCGCTCCTACAATGAGCAGTTCTTC.

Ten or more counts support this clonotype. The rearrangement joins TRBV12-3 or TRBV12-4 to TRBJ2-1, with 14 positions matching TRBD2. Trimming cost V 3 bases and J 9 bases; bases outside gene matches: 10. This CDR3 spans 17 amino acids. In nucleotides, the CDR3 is TGTGCCAGCAGTTTTAGACTAGCGGGGGGGTTAGGGGGTGAGCAGTTCTTC. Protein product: CASSFRLAGGLGGEQFF.

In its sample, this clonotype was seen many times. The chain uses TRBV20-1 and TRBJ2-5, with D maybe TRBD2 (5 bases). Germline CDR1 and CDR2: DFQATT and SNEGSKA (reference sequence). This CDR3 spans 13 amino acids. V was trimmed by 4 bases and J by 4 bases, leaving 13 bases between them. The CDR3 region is CSATTEDPETQYF. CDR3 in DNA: TGCAGTGCTACCACGGAGGACCCAGAGACCCAGTACTTC.

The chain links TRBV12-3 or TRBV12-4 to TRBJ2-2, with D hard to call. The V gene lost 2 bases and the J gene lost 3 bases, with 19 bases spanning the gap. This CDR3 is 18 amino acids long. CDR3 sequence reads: CASSLLTSKSGYTGELFF. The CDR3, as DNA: TGTGCCAGCAGTTTATTGACGTCAAAGTCCGGTTACACCGGGGAGCTGTTTTTT.

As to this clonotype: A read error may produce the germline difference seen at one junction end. CDR3 in DNA: TGCAGTTCGTTGGGCAGGCGGGGGGGCACAGATACGCCGTATTTT. This sequence encodes CSSLGRRGGTDTPYF. V is TRBV20-1 and J is TRBJ2-3, with 9 bases aligning to TRBD2. Germline CDR1 DFQATT, CDR2 SNEGSKA (reference sequence). The CDR3 extends over 15 amino acids.

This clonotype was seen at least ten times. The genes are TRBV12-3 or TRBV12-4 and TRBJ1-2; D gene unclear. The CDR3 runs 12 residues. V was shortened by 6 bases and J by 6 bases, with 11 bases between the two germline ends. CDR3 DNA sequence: TGTGCCAGCAGCCGCGGACCCGATGGCTACACCTTC. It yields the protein CASSRGPDGYTF.

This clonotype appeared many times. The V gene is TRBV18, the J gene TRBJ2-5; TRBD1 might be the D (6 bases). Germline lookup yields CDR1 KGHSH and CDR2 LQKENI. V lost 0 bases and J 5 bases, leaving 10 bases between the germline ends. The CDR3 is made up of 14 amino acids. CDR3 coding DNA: TGTGCCAGCTCACCACCTACAGGGTTGGAGACCCAGTACTTC. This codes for CASSPPTGLETQYF.

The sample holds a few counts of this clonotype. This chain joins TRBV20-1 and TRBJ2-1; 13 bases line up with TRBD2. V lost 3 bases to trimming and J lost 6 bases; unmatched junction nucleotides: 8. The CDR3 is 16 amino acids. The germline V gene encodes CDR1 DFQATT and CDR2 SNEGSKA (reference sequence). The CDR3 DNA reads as TGCAGTGCTAGGGATACTAGCGGGAGGGGATTCAATGAGCAGTTCTTC. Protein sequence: CSARDTSGRGFNEQFF.

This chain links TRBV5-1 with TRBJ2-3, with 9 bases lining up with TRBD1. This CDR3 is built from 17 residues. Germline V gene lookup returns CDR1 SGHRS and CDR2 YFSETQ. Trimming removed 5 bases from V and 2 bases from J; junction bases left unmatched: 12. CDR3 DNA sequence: TGCGCCAGCAGTCATCGCCGGGACAGGGTCCCCACAGATACGCAGTATTTT. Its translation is CASSHRRDRVPTDTQYF.

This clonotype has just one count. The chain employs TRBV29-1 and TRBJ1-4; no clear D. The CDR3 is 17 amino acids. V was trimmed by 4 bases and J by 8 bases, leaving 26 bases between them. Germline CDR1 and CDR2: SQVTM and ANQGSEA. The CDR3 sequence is CSVGTLGFRGKGEKLFF. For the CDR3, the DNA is TGCAGCGTTGGAACATTGGGTTTTCGGGGAAAGGGAGAAAAACTGTTTTTT.

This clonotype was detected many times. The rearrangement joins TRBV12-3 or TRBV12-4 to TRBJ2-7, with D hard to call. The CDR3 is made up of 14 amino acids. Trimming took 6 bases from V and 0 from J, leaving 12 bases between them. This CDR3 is CASRGSLSSYEQYF. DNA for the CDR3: TGTGCCAGCAGGGGCAGCTTGAGCTCCTACGAGCAGTACTTC.

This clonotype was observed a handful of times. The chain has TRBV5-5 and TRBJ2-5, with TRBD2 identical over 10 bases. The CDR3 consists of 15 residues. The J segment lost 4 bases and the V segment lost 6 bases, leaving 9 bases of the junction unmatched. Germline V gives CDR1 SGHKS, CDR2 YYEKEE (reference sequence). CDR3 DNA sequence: TGTGCCAGCAACATGCTAGCGGGAGAAGGAGAGACCCAGTACTTC. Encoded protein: CASNMLAGEGETQYF.

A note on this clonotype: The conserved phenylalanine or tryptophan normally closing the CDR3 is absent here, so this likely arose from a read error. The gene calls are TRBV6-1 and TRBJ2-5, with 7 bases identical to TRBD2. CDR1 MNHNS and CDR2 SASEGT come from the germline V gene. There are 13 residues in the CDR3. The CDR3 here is CAISGGVQETQYL. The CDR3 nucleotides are TGTGCCATCAGTGGGGGGGTGCAAGAGACCCAGTACCTC.

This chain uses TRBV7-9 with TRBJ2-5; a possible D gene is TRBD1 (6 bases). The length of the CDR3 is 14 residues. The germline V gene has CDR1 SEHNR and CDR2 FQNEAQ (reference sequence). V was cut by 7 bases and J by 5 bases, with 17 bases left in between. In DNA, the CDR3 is TGTGCCAGCACCCACCAGGGGATTGCGGAGACCCAGTACTTC. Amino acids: CASTHQGIAETQYF.

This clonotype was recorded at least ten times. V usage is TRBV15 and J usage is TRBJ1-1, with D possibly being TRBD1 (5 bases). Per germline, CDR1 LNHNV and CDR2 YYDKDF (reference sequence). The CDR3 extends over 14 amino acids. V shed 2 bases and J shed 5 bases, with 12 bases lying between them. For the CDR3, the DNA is TGTGCCACCAGCAGAAGGGGTCGGGATACTGAAGCTTTCTTT. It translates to CATSRRGRDTEAFF. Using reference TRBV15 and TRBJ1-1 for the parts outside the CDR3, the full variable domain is DAMVIQNPRYQVTQFGKPVTLSCSQTLNHNVMYWYQQKSSQAPKLLFHYYDKDFNNEADTPDNFQSRRPNTSFCFLDIRSPGLGDTAMYLCATSRRGRDTEAFFGQGTRLTVV.

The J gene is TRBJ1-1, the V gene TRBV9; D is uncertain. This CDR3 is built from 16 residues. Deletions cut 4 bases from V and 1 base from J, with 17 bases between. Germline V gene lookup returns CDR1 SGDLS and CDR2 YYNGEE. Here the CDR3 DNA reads TGTGCCAGCAGCACAATCCAAATTCAAGAGAACACTGAAGCTTTCTTT. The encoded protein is CASSTIQIQENTEAFF.

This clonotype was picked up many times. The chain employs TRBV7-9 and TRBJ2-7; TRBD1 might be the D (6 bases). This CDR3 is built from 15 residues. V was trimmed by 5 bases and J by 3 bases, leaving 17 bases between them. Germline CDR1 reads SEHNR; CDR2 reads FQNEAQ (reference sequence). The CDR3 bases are TGTGCCAGCAGCCAGAACAGGGATGCAGTCTACGAGCAGTACTTC. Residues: CASSQNRDAVYEQYF.

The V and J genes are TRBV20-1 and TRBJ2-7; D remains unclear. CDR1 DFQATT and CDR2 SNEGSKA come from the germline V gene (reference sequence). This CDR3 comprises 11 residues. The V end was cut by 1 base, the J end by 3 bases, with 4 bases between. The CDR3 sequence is CSARVFYEQYF. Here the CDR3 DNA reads TGCAGTGCTAGAGTATTCTACGAGCAGTACTTC.